This T cell receptor (beta chain) appears in the sequencing data of a study of cytomegalovirus exposure and HLA in healthy donors. Study details: Drawn from HLA-typed donors, tens of millions of unique TCRs were held in an early data release. Findings and caveats of the study: In a later analysis, TCR association rates varied by HLA locus: DRB1 most, HLA-C fewest. Most TCR beta V segments were productive about 87% or about 30% of the time in an earlier analysis. The presence/absence work took it that sequencing depth was about the same across donors.

Germline CDR1 is SGDLS and CDR2 is YYNGEE. V lost 0 bases and J lost 1; bases outside the gene matches: 0. The CDR3 length is 15 residues. Primers included in the PCR were 60 Vbeta and 13 Jbeta primers. Repertoires were generated with immunoSEQ multiplex PCR, while TCRdb's copy carries only in-frame clones and drops some. The table records 150,000 to 200,000 clones, around 80% of them present only once. This clone was seen once. Its antigen is still unknown. The specimen sequenced was PBMCs. The chain combines TRBV9 with TRBJ2-3; 9 bases are shared with TRBD2. The sequence came from a woman aged 18-30 years in good health and CMV-seronegative. The CDR3 sequence: CASSVGTSGTDTQYF. For the CDR3, the DNA is TGTGCCAGCAGCGTAGGGACTAGCGGCACAGATACGCAGTATTTT.